This T cell receptor beta chain originates from a study of T cell responses to AZD1222 COVID-19 vaccine. The germline CDR1 and CDR2 sequences are SQVTM and ANQGSEA. The V gene end was trimmed by 6 bases and the J gene end by 6 bases; junction bases not matched to a gene: 5. The length of the CDR3 is 13 residues. Profiled with immunoSEQ multiplex PCR; TCRdb holds only in-frame clones, not every one. The table has 250,000 or so clones, roughly 93% seen once; the top ten hold 0.5% to 0.65%. This specimen was peripheral blood, taken on day 0 of AZD1222 vaccination. This clonotype originated in an adult in good health. The chain employs TRBV29-1 and TRBJ1-4; TRBD1 aligns across 9 bases. CDR3 loop: CSVRDRADEKLFF. The CDR3 nucleotides read TGCAGCGTCCGGGACAGGGCGGATGAAAAACTGTTTTTT.